A single sample is the source of the 17 T cell receptor beta chains below, sequenced in a study of shared clonotypes between healthy human individuals. The repertoire was sequenced with immunoSEQ multiplex PCR; TCRdb's copy has only in-frame clones and lacks some. Found here are about 2,100,000 clones, more than 85% of them singletons; the top ten hold more than 1.5%. As defined, naive CD8 cells were CD45RO-negative and positively selected for CCR7, with terminally differentiated effector memory CD45RA+ cells excluded. Material for sequencing was naive CD8+ T cells from PBMCs. These receptors originate from a man aged 18 to 35 in good health. Some clones in this sample may be carry-over from other donors' samples.

The rearrangement links TRBV27 to TRBJ1-5; 8 nucleotides line up with TRBD1. The germline CDR1 and CDR2 sequences are MNHEY and SMNVEV (reference sequence). The CDR3 consists of 16 residues. The V and J ends lost 4 bases and 1 base, in that order; junction bases with no gene match: 6. Written as DNA, the CDR3 is TGTGCCAGCAGTTCCCACAGGGGGTCCAGCAATCAGCCCCAGCATTTT. The encoded protein is CASSSHRGSSNQPQHF.

A note on this clone: Within the sample, other DNA sequences also encode this same CDR3. The chain is built from TRBV19 and TRBJ2-7, with 8 nucleotides matching TRBD1. The CDR3 sequence is 13 residues long. The V gene's germline CDR1 is LNHDA and CDR2 SQIVND (reference sequence). V was pared by 9 bases and J by 1 base, with 5 bases of the junction left unmatched. The CDR3 sequence: CASRRQGSYEQYF. CDR3 coding DNA: TGTGCCAGCAGACGACAGGGGTCCTACGAGCAGTACTTC.

The chain uses TRBV4-2 and TRBJ2-1; the D is unclear. The CDR3 extends over 12 amino acids. Germline-derived CDR1 and CDR2 are LGHNA and YNFKEQ. Trimming removed 2 bases from V and 6 bases from J, with 5 bases in between. The DNA of the CDR3 is TGTGCCAGCAGCCAAAGGGTCAATGAGCAGTTCTTC. Translating gives CASSQRVNEQFF.

This clone appeared a single time. V gene TRBV4-1 combines with J gene TRBJ2-6, with 7 bases fitting TRBD1. CDR3 size: 18 residues. V shed 3 bases and J 4 bases; nucleotides not matched to a gene: 12. The germline V gene encodes CDR1 MGHRA and CDR2 YSYEKL. CDR3 DNA: TGCGCCAGCAGCCATAAACAGGGGTACTCTACCGGGGCCAACGTCCTGACTTTC. It codes for CASSHKQGYSTGANVLTF.

This chain uses TRBV11-3 with TRBJ2-7, with 7 positions matching TRBD2. This CDR3 region has 13 residues. Germline CDR1 SGHNT, CDR2 YENEEA. V lost 5 bases and J lost 4; bases outside the gene matches: 5. The CDR3 nucleotides are TGTGCCAGCAGCGCTGGGGGGGGGTACGAGCAGTACTTC. Protein sequence: CASSAGGGYEQYF.

The chain uses TRBV7-9 and TRBJ2-7, with 10 bases matching TRBD1. Per the germline V gene, CDR1 is SEHNR and CDR2 is FQNEAQ (reference sequence). The CDR3 sequence is 15 residues long. Trimming took 5 bases from V and 5 from J; bases not matched to a gene: 9. CDR3: CASSLGQGKMHEQYF. The CDR3 bases are TGTGCCAGCAGCCTGGGACAGGGGAAGATGCACGAGCAGTACTTC.

In nucleotides, the CDR3 is TGTGCCAGCATCCCGCCGGCAGGGAGAACCGGGGAGCTGTTTTTT. Its translation is CASIPPAGRTGELFF. The rearrangement uses TRBV7-9 and TRBJ2-2; D could derive from TRBD1 or TRBD2 (5 bases each). Deletions cut 7 bases from V and 5 bases from J, with 17 bases between. This CDR3 comprises 15 residues. Germline V gives CDR1 SEHNR, CDR2 FQNEAQ (reference sequence).

The V call is TRBV5-1, the J call TRBJ2-7; D gene unclear. The CDR3 consists of 15 residues. Germline values: CDR1 SGHRS, CDR2 YFSETQ. V was clipped by 4 bases and J by 0 bases, with 14 bases between them. Here the CDR3 DNA reads TGCGCCAGCAGCCCCCGGGCCTTGGACTCCTACGAGCAGTACTTC. Amino acid sequence: CASSPRALDSYEQYF.

This clone was detected only a few times. The chain couples TRBV4-1 to TRBJ1-5; TRBD1 might be the D (6 bases). CDR1 MGHRA and CDR2 YSYEKL come from the germline V gene. V gave up 0 bases and J gave up 6 bases, with 15 bases separating them. This CDR3 spans 16 amino acids. The CDR3 nucleotides read TGCGCCAGCAGCCAAGATAGCAGGGGAGTAGTTCAGCCCCAGCATTTT. Translation gives CASSQDSRGVVQPQHF.

The J gene is TRBJ1-2, the V gene TRBV29-1; D ambiguous. CDR1 and CDR2 from the germline V gene are SQVTM and ANQGSEA. The CDR3 sequence is 16 residues long. Trimming pared 3 bases from V and 6 bases from J, leaving 23 bases between. CDR3 sequence: CSVDLGLSVHLNGYTF. The CDR3 DNA reads as TGCAGCGTTGATCTCGGCCTGTCCGTGCACCTCAATGGCTACACCTTC.

J is TRBJ2-7 and V is TRBV20-1; D gene unclear. The CDR3 loop spans 11 amino acids. Trimming stripped 3 bases from V and 2 bases from J, with 5 bases between. Germline values: CDR1 DFQATT, CDR2 SNEGSKA (reference sequence). The CDR3 DNA sequence: TGCAGTGCTAGCAGGACCTACGAGCAGTACTTC. This codes for CSASRTYEQYF.

The chain is built from TRBV5-4 and TRBJ2-7; 10 nucleotides align to TRBD2. Germline V lookup: CDR1 SGHNT, CDR2 YYREEE (reference sequence). The length of the CDR3 is 15 residues. J lost 5 bases, V lost 4 bases, and 9 bases had no gene match. The CDR3 spells CASSPKREGVDEQYF. The CDR3 DNA follows: TGTGCCAGCAGCCCAAAGCGGGAGGGCGTGGACGAGCAGTACTTC. Drawing the rest from reference TRBV5-4 and TRBJ2-7, the complete variable domain is ETGVTQSPTHLIKTRGQQVTLRCSSQSGHNTVSWYQQALGQGPQFIFQYYREEENGRGNFPPRFSGLQFPNYSSELNVNALELDDSALYLCASSPKREGVDEQYFGPGTRLTVT.

In its sample, this clone was seen once. This chain joins TRBV6-5 and TRBJ2-2; 10 bases map to TRBD1. The CDR3 runs to 15 residues. In germline, CDR1 is MNHEY, CDR2 SVGAGI. The V and J ends lost 5 bases and 6 bases, in that order; junction bases with no gene match: 6. As DNA, the CDR3 is TGTGCCAGCAGTCGACGGACAGGGGGGCCCGGGGAGCTGTTTTTT. Translating it yields CASSRRTGGPGELFF.

This clone was counted between two and nine times. V gene TRBV7-3 combines with J gene TRBJ1-1; D may be TRBD1 (5 bases). The CDR3 spans 17 residues. Per the germline V gene, CDR1 is SGHTA and CDR2 is FQGTGA. The V and J ends lost 1 base and 0 bases respectively, with 15 bases between them. The CDR3 coding sequence is TGTGCCAGCAGCTTAATGGGGTCGGTCAGGGTGAACACTGAAGCTTTCTTT. As protein: CASSLMGSVRVNTEAFF.

The chain uses TRBV7-9 and TRBJ1-6, with TRBD1 as a possible D gene (5 bases). The CDR3 extends over 17 amino acids. Germline V gene lookup returns CDR1 SEHNR and CDR2 FQNEAQ (reference sequence). Trimming removed 1 base from V and 10 bases from J, with 20 bases in between. This CDR3 is CASSLDPQGPRVSPLHF. CDR3 DNA: TGTGCCAGCAGCTTAGATCCTCAGGGCCCGCGAGTCTCACCCCTCCACTTT.

This rearrangement joins TRBV2 to TRBJ2-2; 8 bases align to TRBD2. Germline trimming cut 6 bases from V and 3 bases from J; bases unmatched to any gene: 6. The CDR3 loop spans 15 amino acids. Per germline, CDR1 SNHLY and CDR2 FYNNEI. CDR3 coding DNA: TGTGCCAGCAGCAGAGCGGGAGTCTACACCGGGGAGCTGTTTTTT. Protein product: CASSRAGVYTGELFF.

The chain employs TRBV27 and TRBJ1-2; 7 nucleotides match TRBD1. In germline, CDR1 is MNHEY, CDR2 SMNVEV (reference sequence). This CDR3 spans 16 amino acids. V shed 6 bases, J shed 4 bases, and the junction held 14 bases outside the gene matches. The CDR3 reads CASSPRPGQPLYGYTF. The CDR3 nucleotides are TGTGCCAGCAGCCCCCGCCCGGGACAGCCCCTCTATGGCTACACCTTC.